The present entry profiles one T cell receptor beta chain with its context. The antigen is unknown. Sequencing was performed with immunoSEQ multiplex PCR; in TCRdb, only in-frame clones are kept and a portion is missing. The profile shows some 100,000 clones, around 85% of them singletons. The source of the sample is a study of cytomegalovirus exposure and HLA in healthy donors. The J segment lost 17 bases and the V segment lost 0 bases, leaving 10 bases of the junction unmatched. Germline values: CDR1 SGHDT, CDR2 YYEEEE. This CDR3 has 13 residues. Study-level points and caveats: Under in vitro conditions, a few CMV-associated chains were confirmed as specific for CMV antigens.

J is TRBJ1-4 and V is TRBV5-6; 7 bases fit TRBD1. This receptor was obtained from a man between 18 and 29 years old in good health and CMV-seropositive. Sequenced material: PBMCs. CDR3 coding DNA: TGTGCCAGCAGCTTGGGGGACAGCCCAGTGATATTTTTT. Its protein is CASSLGDSPVIFF.